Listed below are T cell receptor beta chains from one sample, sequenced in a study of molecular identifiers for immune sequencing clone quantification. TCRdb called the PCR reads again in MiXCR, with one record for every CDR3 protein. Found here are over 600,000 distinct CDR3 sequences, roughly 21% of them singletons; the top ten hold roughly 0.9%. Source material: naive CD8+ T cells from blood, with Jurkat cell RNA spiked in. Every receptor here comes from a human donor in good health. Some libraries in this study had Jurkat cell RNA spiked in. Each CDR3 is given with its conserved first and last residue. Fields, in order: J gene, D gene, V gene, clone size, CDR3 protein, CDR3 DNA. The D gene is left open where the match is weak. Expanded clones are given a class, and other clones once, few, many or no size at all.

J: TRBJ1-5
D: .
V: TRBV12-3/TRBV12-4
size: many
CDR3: CASAGSGPQHF
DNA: TGTGCCAGCGCAGGCTCTGGGCCCCAGCATTTT

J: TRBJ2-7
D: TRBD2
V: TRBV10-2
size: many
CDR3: CASSDRLAGGREQYF
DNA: TGCGCCAGCAGTGACCGACTAGCGGGGGGGCGCGAGCAGTACTTC

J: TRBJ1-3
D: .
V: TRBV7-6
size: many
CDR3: CASSFGQADSGNTIYF
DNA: TGTGCCAGCAGCTTTGGGCAGGCAGACTCTGGAAACACCATATATTTT

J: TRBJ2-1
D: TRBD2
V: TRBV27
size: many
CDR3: CASSWGGNEQFF
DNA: TGTGCCAGCAGCTGGGGGGGAAATGAGCAGTTCTTC

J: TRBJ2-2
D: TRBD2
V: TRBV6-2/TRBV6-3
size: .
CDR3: CASSYPGLAREEDTGELFF
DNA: TGTGCCAGCAGTTACCCTGGACTAGCACGGGAGGAGGACACCGGGGAGCTGTTTTTT

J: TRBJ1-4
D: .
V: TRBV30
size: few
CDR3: CAWWSLEGTNEKLFF
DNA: TGTGCCTGGTGGTCTCTGGAGGGGACTAATGAAAAACTGTTTTTT

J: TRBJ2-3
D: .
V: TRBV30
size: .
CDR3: CAWSVGGGADTQYF
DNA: TGTGCCTGGAGTGTAGGAGGGGGGGCAGATACGCAGTATTTT

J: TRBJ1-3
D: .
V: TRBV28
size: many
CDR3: CASGTQTGNTIYF
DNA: TGTGCCAGCGGGACTCAGACTGGAAACACCATATATTTT

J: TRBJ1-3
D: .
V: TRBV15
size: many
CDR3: CATSNEGHSGNTIYF
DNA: TGTGCCACCAGCAACGAGGGGCACTCTGGAAACACCATATATTTT

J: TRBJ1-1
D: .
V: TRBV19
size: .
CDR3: CASSISVATEAFF
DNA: TGTGCCAGTAGTATCTCGGTAGCAACTGAAGCTTTCTTT

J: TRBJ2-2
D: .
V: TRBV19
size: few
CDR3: CASSIGWDEGAGELFF
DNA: TGTGCCAGTAGTATAGGTTGGGACGAAGGGGCCGGGGAGCTGTTTTTT

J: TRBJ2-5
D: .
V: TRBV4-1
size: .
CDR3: CASSQGSEQTQYF
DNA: TGCGCCAGCAGCCAAGGTAGTGAGCAGACCCAGTACTTC

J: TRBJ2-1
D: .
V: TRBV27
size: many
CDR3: CASSFRVGNEQFF
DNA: TGTGCCAGCAGTTTTAGGGTTGGCAATGAGCAGTTCTTC

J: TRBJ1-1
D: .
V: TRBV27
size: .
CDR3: CASSFGGQRAFF
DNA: TGTGCCAGCAGTTTTGGAGGGCAGAGGGCTTTCTTT

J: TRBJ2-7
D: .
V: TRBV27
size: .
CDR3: CASSFGTPYEQYF
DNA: TGTGCCAGCAGTTTTGGGACCCCCTACGAGCAGTACTTC